Following are 7 T cell receptor beta chains from one sample sequenced in a study of cytotoxic CD8 clonotypes in ibrutinib-treated CLL (dated by TCRdb to the early 2020s). To prepare the library, the immunoSEQ multiplex PCR assay was applied. TCRdb stores this immuneACCESS table with in-frame sequences only. Part of the clones is absent; in the studies checked, under half of the shortfall reflects unresolved V genes, and no reason is known for the rest. The sample table shows 45,000 or so clones, and about 72% are seen once. The ten largest make up approximately 13% of the sample. The time point label of this sample denotes: about a year on ibrutinib. Sequencing used PBMCs, obtained after 12 months of ibrutinib treatment. These receptors were obtained from a human donor with chronic lymphocytic leukemia.

The sample holds a few counts of this clone. The CDR3 sequence: CASSLGGLAPDAEQFF. The CDR3 coding sequence is TGTGCCAGCAGCTTGGGGGGACTAGCGCCGGATGCGGAGCAGTTCTTC. This chain links TRBV5-4 with TRBJ2-1, with 10 bases aligning to TRBD2. Germline lookup yields CDR1 SGHNT and CDR2 YYREEE (reference sequence). V shed 0 bases and J 10 bases; nucleotides not matched to a gene: 10. The CDR3 runs 16 residues.

Turning to this clone: Other DNA variants within this sample encode the same CDR3. The CDR3 DNA reads as TGTGCCAGCAGAAGATCAGTGTCTGAAGCTTTCTTT. Protein: CASRRSVSEAFF. This chain uses TRBV6-5 with TRBJ1-1; D uncertain. Trimming cost V 6 bases and J 6 bases, with 11 bases left between them. Germline V gives CDR1 MNHEY, CDR2 SVGAGI. There are 12 residues in the CDR3.

This clone has just a few counts. This sequence joins TRBV5-6 and TRBJ2-7; 8 bases line up with TRBD1. V shed 4 bases, J shed 0 bases, and the junction held 6 bases outside the gene matches. CDR1 is SGHDT and CDR2 is YYEEEE in the germline V gene. CDR3 length: 15 amino acids. The CDR3 sequence: CASSINGQGSYEQYF. For the CDR3, the DNA is TGTGCCAGCAGCATAAACGGACAGGGCTCCTACGAGCAGTACTTC.

The V and J genes are TRBV7-9 and TRBJ2-7, with D possibly TRBD2 on 6 matching bases. Germline CDR1 and CDR2: SEHNR and FQNEAQ (reference sequence). The V and J ends lost 5 bases and 5 bases respectively, with 10 bases between them. CDR3 size: 12 residues. The CDR3 nucleotides read TGTGCCAGCAGCCCGTGGGAGGACGAGCAGTACTTC. Translated, it gives CASSPWEDEQYF.

The V call is TRBV5-1, the J call TRBJ2-2; the match to TRBD1 covers 7 bases. V lost 4 bases to trimming and J lost 4 bases; unmatched junction nucleotides: 7. The germline V gene encodes CDR1 SGHRS and CDR2 YFSETQ. The CDR3 runs 15 residues. The CDR3 here is CASSLDRTSTGELFF. DNA of the CDR3: TGCGCCAGCAGCCTGGACAGGACATCCACCGGGGAGCTGTTTTTT.

The chain combines TRBV12-5 with TRBJ2-1; D not certain. This CDR3 is 13 amino acids long. Germline CDR1 reads LGHNT; CDR2 reads FRNRAP. V shed 8 bases and J shed 2 bases, with 10 bases lying between them. The CDR3: CASTKETYNEQFF. The CDR3 region has the DNA TGTGCTAGTACGAAGGAAACCTACAATGAGCAGTTCTTC.

The rearrangement joins TRBV5-4 to TRBJ2-1; 11 nucleotides match TRBD1. The CDR3 covers 15 residues. With V trimmed by 6 bases and J by 3 bases, 5 bases remained unmatched. CDR1 SGHNT and CDR2 YYREEE come from the germline V gene (reference sequence). The DNA of the CDR3 is TGTGCCAGCACCGTTGGGACAGGGGGCTACAATGAGCAGTTCTTC. It codes for CASTVGTGGYNEQFF.